This TCR beta chain appears in the sequencing data of a study of T cells in Graves' hyperthyroidism and ophthalmopathy. Study-wide results and caveats: Most thyroid-expanded clonotypes above 0.001 were also found in blood.

There are 15 residues in the CDR3. Trimming left V 4 bases short and J 4 bases short, with 17 bases between. Germline CDR1 is PRHDT and CDR2 is FYEKMQ (reference sequence). RNA transcripts yielded amplified TCR beta CDR3 regions. A first-round RT-PCR of the TCR CDR3 used the HTBI primer set. One entry per CDR3 protein results from TCRdb running MiXCR on the multiplex PCR reads. The sample records more than 500,000 distinct CDR3 sequences, around 15% being singletons. This clonotype was seen repeatedly, ten times or more. Its antigen is not identified. Exclusion of a patient resulted from uncontrolled infection, other autoimmune disease, pregnancy or lactation. Fresh 10 ml peripheral blood yielded PBMCs.

The specimen was blood. The clonotype originates from a woman in her twenties or thirties with Graves' ophthalmopathy. The V call is TRBV13, the J call TRBJ2-7; TRBD1 or TRBD2 may be the D gene (5 bases each). The CDR3 DNA follows: TGTGCCAGCAGCTCCCTCGGGACGGTGCTTTACGAGCAGTACTTC. Encoded protein: CASSSLGTVLYEQYF.